This paragraph reports one T cell receptor beta chain. The target of this receptor is not known. Base qualities are not at hand, and no much larger clone is one base apart. These data are taken from a study (dated by TCRdb to between 2021 and 2022). On the study overall, not on this receptor specifically: According to the authors, more investigation is needed, including longitudinal sampling and evaluation of a control group.

The germline V gene specifies SNHLY as CDR1 and FYNNEI as CDR2. The CDR3 starts with the cysteine, ends with the phenylalanine, and has 14 residues. Kept here is only the CDR3 DNA, which spans 42 bases and is read in frame from base 1. At the junction V is shortened by 2 bases and J by 2 bases, with 10 bases in between. Survey-level sequencing on the immunoSEQ platform was used to profile TCR beta chain repertoires. In the original analysis: CDR3 amino acid length spectratypes and V-J pairing frequencies were compared, and repertoire diversity was measured with the inverse Simpson index. Clonotypes specific to SARS-CoV-2, CMV, influenza A and EBV were annotated by matching TCR beta CDR3 sequences against VDJdb. TCRdb limited this immuneACCESS table to in-frame rearrangements with V and J called. A share of clones is missing; checked studies link under half to unresolved V genes, and the rest is unexplained. The DNA gave D and trimming, while V, J and clone size come from that table. Within this sample are around 50,000 clones, with approximately 93% of them counted one time only. Of the sample, about 10% is held by the ten largest clones.

PBMCs were isolated from peripheral blood, and TCR beta sequencing was performed on genomic DNA from unsorted PBMCs. Here the chain combines TRBV2 and TRBJ2-7, and perhaps TRBD1 as D gene, on 7 matching bases. The specimen sequenced was PBMCs. This TCR derives from a man in his forties or fifties with rheumatoid arthritis. In nucleotides, the sequence is TGTGCCAGCAGTGAACAGGGGGGCCCCTACGAGCAGTACTTC. This translates into CASSEQGGPYEQYF.